This T cell receptor beta chain was obtained from a study of T-cell reconstitution after alpha-beta-depleted transplantation in children. Overall study findings and caveats: Certain patients had high TCRbeta diversity at day 60, and it came from recipient T cells and thymic progenitors that survived. By one year post-transplant, T-cell counts and diversity largely arose from T cells that were newly produced. Expanded clones from the graft, numbering several hundred, reportedly supplied alpha-beta T cells about two months after transplant.

Researchers prepared the TCRbeta library using unique molecular identifiers, the study reports. MiXCR, applied by TCRdb to the PCR reads, yields one record per CDR3 protein. Of some 300,000 distinct CDR3 sequences listed, 10% are singletons. This clonotype was detected ten times or more. Its specificity is unknown. The clonotype was recovered from a boy younger than two with acute myeloid leukemia, due to receive a stem cell transplant. The starting material was PBMCs, obtained before TCRalphabeta/CD19-depleted stem cell transplant.

The CDR3 here is CASSATVNTEAFF. The CDR3, as DNA: TGTGCCAGCAGTGCTACAGTGAACACTGAAGCTTTCTTT. This chain joins TRBV6-4 and TRBJ1-1, with D unresolved. CDR3 size: 13 residues. Germline lookup yields CDR1 MRHNA and CDR2 SNTAGT. The V gene lost 4 bases and the J gene lost 0 bases, with 6 bases spanning the gap.